A single sample gave rise to the 3 T cell receptor beta chains below, sequenced in a study of blood T cells in healthy people across ages. Primed by a sample-barcoded 5' primer and a J-beta primer mix, a second PCR proceeded for 7 to 11 cycles. A single record per CDR3 protein comes from TCRdb applying MiXCR to the 5' RACE reads. The table shows around 1.5 million distinct CDR3 sequences, with about 32% occurring only once. The specimen was blood. These receptors were collected from a woman in her 30s in good health.

V is TRBV27 and J is TRBJ1-6, with 8 bases identical to TRBD1. The CDR3 totals 15 residues. The V and J ends lost 5 bases and 7 bases, in that order; junction bases with no gene match: 7. Germline CDR1 MNHEY, CDR2 SMNVEV (reference sequence). DNA of the CDR3: TGTGCCAGCAGTCCTACGACAGGGGCAAATTCACCCCTCCACTTT. Protein sequence: CASSPTTGANSPLHF.

The chain combines TRBV10-3 with TRBJ1-2, with D perhaps TRBD1 (6 bases). Trimming left V 11 bases short and J 2 bases short, with 12 bases between. The CDR3 is 12 residues long. The germline gives CDR1 ENHRY, CDR2 SYGVKD. The CDR3 DNA reads TGTGCCTCAGGACAGACCAACTATGGCTACACCTTC. Translated, it gives CASGQTNYGYTF.

Points on this clonotype: The junction departs from germline at one end; a sequencing error may be responsible. The gene calls are TRBV7-9 and TRBJ1-2; TRBD1 might be the D (5 bases). From germline, CDR1 is SEHNR and CDR2 FQNEAQ (reference sequence). This CDR3 comprises 14 residues. The chain's CDR3 is CASDARGLNYGYTF. The CDR3 DNA sequence: TGTGCCAGCGACGCGCGGGGCCTGAACTATGGCTACACTTTC.